This TCR beta chain was sequenced for a study of T cells after yellow fever vaccination. This clonotype appeared many times. Antigen specificity is unknown. Study conclusions and caveats: It was a small share of clonotypes that appeared in both CD4 and CD8 compartments. Post-booster repertoires contained most primary-vaccination clones again (roughly 95% CD4, about 90% CD8).

Template switching with 5'RACE generated the TCR cDNA and added a universal primer site and UMIs. TCRdb reanalysed the 5' RACE reads using MiXCR and keeps one entry per CDR3 protein. Among some 400,000 distinct CDR3 sequences listed, 15% to 20% were seen once. The germline gives CDR1 SGHVS, CDR2 FQNEAQ. The CDR3 spans 16 residues. Trimming removed 1 base from V and 0 bases from J, with 11 bases in between. Here the sequenced sample was PBMCs, taken before the yellow fever booster vaccination. The chain links TRBV7-8 to TRBJ2-3, with D perhaps TRBD1 (6 bases). This sequence originates from a man aged 18 to 30 who received the YFV17D yellow fever vaccine. As DNA, the CDR3 is TGTGCCAGCAGCTTAGGTGCAGGGGCGAGCACAGATACGCAGTATTTT. Translation gives CASSLGAGASTDTQYF.